The following is a TCR beta chain sequence with its context. The antigen it recognizes is unknown. One end of the junction does not line up with germline, which may come from a read error. The germline V gene supplies CDR1 ENHRY and CDR2 SYGVKD. Reading from cysteine to phenylalanine, the CDR3 counts 14 amino acids. Just the 42-base CDR3 DNA is kept, in frame starting at base 1. Starting from around 500 ng total RNA, TCRbeta-specific cDNA was produced by reverse transcription with a constant-region primer and ProtoScript II reverse transcriptase. Construction of the TCRbeta libraries relied on three nested rounds of multiplex PCR, following a slightly modified ARM-PCR procedure. Each of the first two PCR rounds ran for around 11 cycles using multiplex TRBV1-TRBV30 forward primers together with a Cbeta reverse primer. A final 25-cycle PCR with Deep VentR polymerase added sample barcodes and Illumina adapters. Before sequencing, amplicons of 200-500 bp were purified from gel using a QIAquick gel extraction kit. TCRbeta amplicons were sequenced on an Illumina HiSeq 2500 with 250-bp paired-end reads. In the source study's methods: Trimmomatic v0.33 was used to quality-trim the reads, and FLASH v1.2.11 was used to merge paired reads so that full CDR3 sequences could be recovered. MiGEC v1.2.1b assigned V, D and J germline segments to the rearranged TCRbeta sequences. VDJtools v1.0.0 computed clonotype statistics and Shannon-Wiener diversity indices. To reduce sampling bias, subsequent analyses other than the diversity analysis used only the 250 most abundant clonotypes in each sample. TCRdb reworked the public reads: Q25 trimming with fastp, MiXCR clone assembly, productive beta chains retained. When rows share a CDR3 protein, they turn into one entry using the most common DNA and genes. The V and J calls follow TCRdb's processing rather than the paper's. This sample gives a few hundred thousand distinct CDR3 sequences in total; roughly 60% of them show up just once. About 15% of the sample is taken by the ten largest.

The data derive from a study of tumor-infiltrating lymphocytes in primary liver carcinoma (dated by TCRdb to about 2017). For the study in its entirety: Between November 2015 and March 2016, roughly five patients in China with histopathologically diagnosed primary liver carcinoma had surgical resection. Of the five patients (three men and two women, aged 30 to 69 years), four had hepatocellular carcinoma and one had combined HCC and intrahepatic cholangiocarcinoma. The five patients had tumors of stage T1-T3 N0M0, with maximum diameters ranging from about 4 to 11 cm. Roughly 3.65 to 7.13 million productive TCRbeta reads were obtained per sample, and no significant difference in read depth was found between tissue types. TCRbeta repertoire sequencing, expression microarrays and whole-exome sequencing were combined in the study across five regions of each liver tumor, with adjacent normal tissue and blood also included. A total of some 35 specimens from 5 patients underwent TCRbeta repertoire sequencing, comprising around 25 tumor regions, 5 adjacent noncancerous liver tissues and 5 peripheral blood samples. Reproducibility between technical replicate repertoires was high, with correlation coefficients above 0.95 and mean shared-clone rates roughly 0.87. The paper as a whole reports these results and caveats: A significantly larger repertoire fraction was made up by the top 250 clones in tumors than in blood (p = 0.039). Because the samples were bulk and unsorted, CD4+ and CD8+ T cell repertoires could not be compared. With just five or six patients in the study, the authors point out that the findings should be validated in a larger study. Because sequencing covered only the TCR beta chain and unpaired alpha chains were not captured, true repertoire diversity is likely underestimated. Pairs of tumor regions showed greater repertoire overlap (mean roughly 35%) than tumor-adjacent pairs (roughly 17%) or tumor-blood pairs (approximately 14%), which is consistent with antigen-driven expansion.

Blood RNA was extracted from unsorted whole blood with TRIzol reagent; germline DNA came from the DNeasy Blood & Tissue kit. At the time of sampling, the patients had chronic HBV infection and had not received any treatment. Before surgery, around 4.2 milliliters of peripheral blood were collected into K2EDTA tubes. The rearrangement combines TRBV10-3 with TRBJ2-7; too little of a D gene remains to name it. What was sequenced was peripheral blood. This clonotype originated in a young woman with primary liver carcinoma and hepatitis B virus infection. The CDR3 reads as follows: CAISASGTTYERYF. The nucleotides are TGTGCCATCAGCGCTTCTGGCACGACCTACGAGCGGTACTTC.